The 6 T cell receptor beta chains below were found in one sample sequenced in a study of breast tumors, draining lymph nodes, adjacent tissues. The lymph nodes were axillary draining lymph nodes from breast cancer patients. TCRdb passed the multiplex PCR reads through MiXCR, listing each CDR3 protein once. Seen here are around 100,000 distinct CDR3 sequences, approximately 21% observed once, and the top ten hold 1% to 1.5%. What was sequenced was axillary lymph node tissue. The receptors shown here come from a female donor with breast cancer. Some clones in this sample may be carry-over from other donors' samples.

Of note for this clonotype: This may be a read error, as it is one base from a much larger clone. The chain recombines TRBV19 with TRBJ1-5; a possible D gene is TRBD1 (5 bases). This CDR3 spans 13 amino acids. The V gene lost 5 bases and the J gene lost 6 bases, with 11 bases spanning the gap. Germline V gives CDR1 LNHDA, CDR2 SQIVND (reference sequence). Written as DNA, the CDR3 is TGTGCCAGTAGTGTTAGACAGACTCAGCCCCAGCATTTT. It is translated as CASSVRQTQPQHF.

This clonotype was detected many times. V usage is TRBV5-1 and J usage is TRBJ2-1, with TRBD2 matching over 8 bases. The CDR3 has 14 amino acids. In germline, CDR1 is SGHRS, CDR2 YFSETQ. J was trimmed by 5 bases and V by 6 bases; bases with no gene match: 7. In nucleotides, the CDR3 is TGCGCCAGCACCTGGGGTAGCGGGGACAATGAGCAGTTCTTC. It specifies CASTWGSGDNEQFF.

At least ten counts were recorded for this clonotype. The rearrangement joins TRBV7-8 to TRBJ2-5; 9 bases align to TRBD2. Germline-derived CDR1 and CDR2 are SGHVS and FQNEAQ. The CDR3 loop spans 18 amino acids. Trimming at V came to 1 base and at J to 4 bases, leaving 13 bases not matched to a gene. CDR3 amino acids: CASSLGALAGPGAETQYF. The CDR3 coding sequence is TGTGCCAGCAGCTTAGGAGCCCTAGCGGGACCCGGGGCAGAGACCCAGTACTTC.

This clonotype showed up many times. CDR3 loop: CASSHPIGTGGNQPQHF. CDR3 DNA sequence: TGCGCCAGCAGCCACCCCATCGGGACAGGGGGCAATCAGCCCCAGCATTTT. The chain couples TRBV4-1 to TRBJ1-5, with TRBD1 matching over 10 bases. The junction had 7 bases not matched to a gene; V was cut back by 3 bases and J by 2 bases. The CDR3 covers 17 residues. CDR1 MGHRA and CDR2 YSYEKL come from the germline V gene.

A note on this clonotype: A read error may explain this, as a much larger clone is one base away. This CDR3 is CACSLRQGGHEQFF. CDR3 DNA: TGTGCCTGCAGCCTAAGACAGGGAGGGCATGAGCAGTTCTTC. The rearrangement joins TRBV9 to TRBJ2-1; D possibly matches TRBD1 or TRBD2 (7 bases each). The CDR3 totals 14 residues. Germline values: CDR1 SGDLS, CDR2 YYNGEE.

The chain is built from TRBV5-6 and TRBJ2-1; D remains unclear. Per germline, CDR1 SGHDT and CDR2 YYEEEE. V dropped 2 bases and J dropped 0 bases, with 21 bases sitting between them. There are 19 residues in the CDR3. CDR3 nucleotide sequence: TGTGCCAGCAGCTTTCTTCGTAGTATTGGCCCTGGCTCCTACAATGAGCAGTTCTTC. This translates into CASSFLRSIGPGSYNEQFF. Looking up the rest from reference TRBV5-6 and TRBJ2-1 gives the full variable domain: DAGVTQSPTHLIKTRGQQVTLRCSPKSGHDTVSWYQQALGQGPQFIFQYYEEEERQRGNFPDRFSGHQFPNYSSELNVNALLLGDSALYLCASSFLRSIGPGSYNEQFFGPGTRLTVL.